The TCR beta chain under discussion was sequenced for a study of neoadjuvant nivolumab and ipilimumab in lung cancer. With V trimmed by 5 bases and J by 0 bases, 3 bases remained unmatched. The CDR3 covers 14 residues. Germline values: CDR1 SQVTM, CDR2 ANQGSEA. Sequenced by immunoSEQ multiplex PCR; TCRdb stores in-frame clones only, minus some. The sample contains 9,500 to 10,000 clones, around 82% of which appear only once. The specimen was peripheral blood, collected before neoadjuvant nivolumab, alone or with ipilimumab. This chain links TRBV29-1 with TRBJ2-7; TRBD2 agrees at 11 bases. The TCR sequence derives from an adult with non-small cell lung cancer. The CDR3 nucleotides are TGCAGCGTTAAAACTAGCGGGAGCTCCTACGAGCAGTACTTC. Its translation is CSVKTSGSSYEQYF.